This T cell receptor (beta chain) was sequenced during a study of T-cell memory formation after mild COVID-19. In this sample, this clonotype turned up many times. It was 5'RACE with constant-segment primers that produced the TCR alpha and TCR beta cDNA libraries, which carried sample barcodes and UMIs. Using its own MiXCR run on the 5' RACE reads, TCRdb lists one record per CDR3 protein. The table shows 180,000 or so distinct CDR3 sequences, with around a tenth occurring only once. Germline V lookup: CDR1 LGHDT, CDR2 YNNKEL (reference sequence). The trim removed 4 bases at V and 11 bases at J, leaving 10 bases unmatched. This CDR3 region has 14 residues.

This chain links TRBV3-1 with TRBJ2-5; 10 nucleotides agree with TRBD2. The sequenced material came from PBMCs or a T cell subset sorted from them (not recorded which). The TCR originated in a man aged 18 to 30 who had mild COVID-19 (a few samples of this study predate the infection). Cell type and time point are not known. The CDR3 nucleotides are TGTGCCAGCAGCCTGGGAACCGGACTAGCGGAGCAGTACTTC. This translates into CASSLGTGLAEQYF.